The rows below give T cell receptor beta chains drawn from one sample of a study of cytomegalovirus exposure and HLA in healthy donors. TCRdb keeps only in-frame clones here, not all; method: immunoSEQ multiplex PCR. The data show some 110,000 clones, about 59% seen once. Material for sequencing was PBMCs. These TCRs come from a woman in her forties in good health and CMV-seropositive. The CDR3 runs from the conserved cysteine through the conserved F or W. A D gene is named only where the DNA matches it firmly. Some rows mark clone size as missing; the rest say once, few, many or name a class of expanded clone.

v_call,d_call,j_call,clone_size,cdr3_aa,cdr3_nt
TRBV19,NA,TRBJ2-3,NA,CASSIRLEDTQYF,TGTGCCAGTAGTATTCGACTAGAAGATACGCAGTATTTT
TRBV11-2,NA,TRBJ2-7,NA,CASSSPKGQGEQYF,TGTGCCAGCAGCTCCCCTAAAGGTCAGGGCGAGCAGTACTTC
TRBV5-1,NA,TRBJ2-7,NA,CASSLMVRGTYEQYF,TGCGCCAGCAGCTTGATGGTTCGCGGGACCTACGAGCAGTACTTC
TRBV9,NA,TRBJ1-3,NA,CASSSQGRISGNTIYF,TGTGCCAGCAGCTCTCAGGGGCGGATTTCTGGAAACACCATATATTTT
TRBV7-2,TRBD2,TRBJ2-6,NA,CASSLGGRGGAGANVLTF,TGTGCCAGCAGCTTAGGGGGTCGGGGAGGGGCTGGGGCCAACGTCCTGACTTTC
TRBV15,TRBD1,TRBJ2-2,NA,CATSRDQRQGGTGELFF,TGTGCCACCAGCAGAGATCAGCGACAGGGGGGGACCGGGGAGCTGTTTTTT
TRBV2,TRBD2,TRBJ2-1,NA,CASRGLADNEQFF,TGTGCCAGCAGGGGACTAGCGGACAATGAGCAGTTCTTC
TRBV18,TRBD1,TRBJ1-2,few,CASSSTTTGDYGYTF,TGTGCCAGCTCATCAACGACGACAGGGGACTATGGCTACACCTTC
TRBV28,TRBD1,TRBJ2-3,NA,CASTTDRGSTDTQYF,TGTGCCAGCACTACCGACAGGGGTAGCACAGATACGCAGTATTTT
TRBV5-6,NA,TRBJ2-2,NA,CASSVGTDYTGELFF,TGTGCCAGCAGCGTTGGGACTGACTACACCGGGGAGCTGTTTTTT
TRBV15,TRBD1,TRBJ2-4,NA,CATSRGPTGDENIQYF,TGTGCCACCAGCAGAGGTCCGACAGGGGACGAAAACATTCAGTACTTC
TRBV7-9,NA,TRBJ2-7,few,CASSDPSYEQYF,TGTGCCAGCAGCGACCCTAGTTACGAGCAGTACTTC
TRBV4-1,NA,TRBJ2-7,NA,CASSQWNRVYEQYF,TGCGCCAGCAGCCAATGGAACAGGGTCTACGAGCAGTACTTC
TRBV30,NA,TRBJ1-2,NA,CAWSSSLVSDGYTF,TGTGCCTGGAGCTCCTCTTTAGTATCGGATGGCTACACCTTC
TRBV27,NA,TRBJ1-2,once,CASSSPRGPIGYTF,TGTGCCAGCAGTTCCCCCAGGGGCCCCATTGGCTACACCTTC
TRBV5-1,NA,TRBJ2-7,NA,CASSLVQGSYEQYF,TGCGCCAGCAGCTTGGTACAGGGCTCCTACGAGCAGTACTTC
TRBV5-1,TRBD2,TRBJ2-1,NA,CASSWGEGAGPYNEQFF,TGCGCCAGCAGCTGGGGGGAGGGAGCGGGGCCTTACAATGAGCAGTTCTTC
TRBV4-3,NA,TRBJ2-7,NA,CASSQEEGVYEQYF,TGCGCCAGCAGCCAAGAAGAGGGGGTGTACGAGCAGTACTTC
TRBV4-1,NA,TRBJ2-1,NA,CASSPGWVPMNEQFF,TGCGCCAGCAGTCCGGGGTGGGTTCCCATGAATGAGCAGTTCTTC
TRBV19,NA,TRBJ2-2,NA,CASSIQDTGELFF,TGTGCCAGTAGTATACAGGACACCGGGGAGCTGTTTTTT
TRBV2,NA,TRBJ2-4,NA,CASSGLNQYF,TGTGCCAGCTCTGGACTAAATCAGTACTTC
TRBV5-1,NA,TRBJ1-2,NA,CASSLGSLSGEANYGYTF,TGCGCCAGCAGCTTGGGAAGTTTGTCAGGGGAAGCTAACTATGGCTACACCTTC
TRBV9,TRBD1,TRBJ2-5,NA,CASSPGTGTYQETQYF,TGTGCCAGCAGCCCCGGGACAGGGACCTACCAAGAGACCCAGTACTTC
TRBV7-9,TRBD2,TRBJ2-2,NA,CASSLLGTSDRSGELFF,TGTGCCAGCAGCTTACTCGGGACTAGCGATAGGTCCGGGGAGCTGTTTTTT
TRBV28,TRBD2,TRBJ2-1,NA,CASSSPLAGGLSSYNEQFF,TGTGCCAGCAGTTCCCCACTAGCGGGAGGGTTAAGCTCCTACAATGAGCAGTTCTTC
TRBV11-2,NA,TRBJ2-7,NA,CASSLVRVGYEQYF,TGTGCCAGCAGCTTAGTCAGGGTAGGGTACGAGCAGTACTTC
TRBV5-6,NA,TRBJ2-7,NA,CASSLGVAANYEQYF,TGTGCCAGCAGCCTCGGGGTAGCGGCAAACTACGAGCAGTACTTC
TRBV5-1,TRBD1,TRBJ2-2,few,CASSLGTGTGELFF,TGCGCCAGCAGCCTAGGGACAGGGACCGGGGAGCTGTTTTTT
TRBV18,TRBD1,TRBJ2-7,NA,CASSPTGQGSYEQYF,TGTGCCAGCTCACCGACTGGACAGGGATCCTACGAGCAGTACTTC
TRBV6-5,TRBD1,TRBJ1-1,NA,CASSYSARGDTEAFF,TGTGCCAGCAGTTACTCGGCCAGGGGGGACACTGAAGCTTTCTTT
TRBV27,TRBD1,TRBJ1-2,NA,CASSQDRRGYTF,TGTGCCAGCAGCCAGGACAGGCGCGGCTACACCTTC
TRBV28,NA,TRBJ2-2,NA,CASSGPRLANTGELFF,TGTGCCAGCAGTGGCCCTCGACTAGCGAACACCGGGGAGCTGTTTTTT
TRBV6-1,NA,TRBJ1-2,NA,CASSIQGLLNYGYTF,TGTGCCAGCAGCATCCAAGGACTTCTGAACTATGGCTACACCTTC
TRBV7-9,NA,TRBJ2-5,NA,CASSLNQGAQYF,TGTGCCAGCAGCTTAAATCAGGGTGCCCAGTACTTC
TRBV27,TRBD1,TRBJ2-1,NA,CASTLTGTGTYNEQFF,TGTGCCAGCACCCTGACCGGGACAGGGACCTACAATGAGCAGTTCTTC
TRBV25-1,NA,TRBJ2-7,NA,CASTGTSYEQYF,TGTGCCAGCACTGGGACATCCTACGAGCAGTACTTC
TRBV6-5,NA,TRBJ2-5,NA,CASSYSARQETQYF,TGTGCCAGCAGTTACTCGGCTCGTCAAGAGACCCAGTACTTC
TRBV7-2,NA,TRBJ2-5,NA,CASSPNLNSRQETQYF,TGTGCCAGCAGCCCAAACCTGAACAGCCGGCAAGAGACCCAGTACTTC
TRBV10-3,NA,TRBJ1-2,NA,CAISESRTNNYGYTF,TGTGCCATCAGTGAGTCTAGGACAAATAACTATGGCTACACCTTC
TRBV5-5,NA,TRBJ2-7,NA,CASRRQTGNYEQYF,TGTGCCAGCAGGCGTCAGACTGGTAACTACGAGCAGTACTTC
TRBV7-3,TRBD1,TRBJ2-1,NA,CASSLGQGWSNEQFF,TGTGCCAGCAGCTTGGGACAGGGCTGGAGTAATGAGCAGTTCTTC
TRBV7-8,NA,TRBJ2-7,NA,CASSPLLEFYEQYF,TGTGCCAGCAGCCCCCTGCTAGAATTCTACGAGCAGTACTTC
TRBV19,NA,TRBJ1-6,NA,CASNQGSSYNSPLHF,TGTGCCAGTAACCAGGGGAGCTCCTATAATTCACCCCTCCACTTT
TRBV4-1,TRBD1,TRBJ2-7,NA,CASSQFGQGYEQYF,TGCGCCAGCAGTCAATTCGGACAGGGCTACGAGCAGTACTTC
TRBV11-2,NA,TRBJ1-2,NA,CASGEGTYGYTF,TGTGCCAGCGGTGAGGGCACCTATGGCTACACCTTC
TRBV27,TRBD1,TRBJ2-7,NA,CASSPRDREISEQYF,TGTGCCAGCAGTCCCCGGGACAGGGAAATAAGCGAGCAGTACTTC
TRBV2,NA,TRBJ2-5,few,CASSLSLARGEQYF,TGTGCCAGCAGTCTTTCCTTAGCCCGGGGTGAGCAGTACTTC
TRBV11-3,NA,TRBJ2-2,NA,CASSQGISNTGELFF,TGTGCCAGCAGCCAGGGTATCTCCAACACCGGGGAGCTGTTTTTT
TRBV4-3,NA,TRBJ2-7,few,CASSQGRTYEQYF,TGCGCCAGCAGCCAGGGGAGAACCTACGAGCAGTACTTC
TRBV11-2,TRBD2,TRBJ2-1,NA,CASSLGPSGRASSSDEQFF,TGTGCCAGCAGCTTAGGTCCTAGCGGGAGGGCCTCGTCGTCGGATGAGCAGTTCTTC
TRBV7-8,TRBD1,TRBJ2-7,NA,CASSKPGQGYEQYF,TGTGCCAGCAGCAAACCGGGACAGGGATACGAGCAGTACTTC
TRBV28,NA,TRBJ2-1,once,CASSSSDGESSYNEQFF,TGTGCCAGCAGTTCCTCGGATGGGGAGAGCTCCTACAATGAGCAGTTCTTC
TRBV5-1,NA,TRBJ1-2,NA,CASSSSLETTWDGYTF,TGCGCCAGCAGCTCTTCCTTGGAAACTACTTGGGATGGCTACACCTTC
TRBV4-3,NA,TRBJ2-3,NA,CASSSGLGGHTDTQYF,TGCGCCAGCAGCTCAGGCTTAGGGGGTCACACAGATACGCAGTATTTT
TRBV29-1,NA,TRBJ2-1,NA,CSVGQTPVLF,TGCAGCGTTGGACAGACTCCGGTCCTCTTC
TRBV7-3,NA,TRBJ2-2,NA,CASSRGAGRTGELFF,TGTGCCAGCAGTAGAGGGGCGGGACGCACCGGGGAGCTGTTTTTT